A selection of T cell receptor beta chains follows, all from one sample in a study of blood T cell repertoires in COVID-19. Sequencing was performed with immunoSEQ multiplex PCR; in TCRdb, only in-frame clones are kept and a portion is missing. This table holds under 300,000 clones, 85% to 90% found once. The specimen was PBMCs or T cells enriched from blood (not recorded which). Receptors originate from a woman aged 55-69 years who had recovered from COVID-19. Each CDR3 is given with its conserved first and last residue. The D gene is left open where the match is weak. Size values are once, few and many counts, or a class for expanded clones, and some rows have none.

J gene	V gene	D gene	clone size	CDR3 DNA	CDR3 protein
TRBJ2-7	TRBV28	NA	once	TGTGCCAGCAGTGACAGGTACGAGCAGTACTTC	CASSDRYEQYF
TRBJ2-3	TRBV9	TRBD2	NA	TGTGCCAGCAGCGACGGGCTAGCGGGAATAACAGATACGCAGTATTTT	CASSDGLAGITDTQYF
TRBJ1-3	TRBV7-3	TRBD1	NA	TGTGCCAGCAGCTTAACAACAGGGGTTGGAAACACCATATATTTT	CASSLTTGVGNTIYF
TRBJ1-2	TRBV28	NA	few	TGTGCCAGCAGTATCACAGGTCATGGCGGCTATGGCTACACCTTC	CASSITGHGGYGYTF
TRBJ2-1	TRBV19	NA	NA	TGTGCCACCGGGGGGGACAGAAGCAATGAGCAGTTCTTC	CATGGDRSNEQFF
TRBJ2-7	TRBV27	NA	NA	TGTGCCAGCAGTTTCACGGGGTCCTACGAGCAGTACTTC	CASSFTGSYEQYF
TRBJ1-5	TRBV2	NA	NA	TGTGCCAGCTCGGGTAGGAGCAATCAGCCCCAGCATTTT	CASSGRSNQPQHF
TRBJ2-1	TRBV9	TRBD2	NA	TGTGCCAGCAGCATCAGCGGGACCTACAATGAGCAGTTCTTC	CASSISGTYNEQFF
TRBJ1-4	TRBV7-9	NA	NA	TGTGCCAGCAATTTTTGGGGGGGAAAACTGTTTTTT	CASNFWGGKLFF
TRBJ2-1	TRBV2	TRBD1	NA	TGTGCCAGCAGTGGCCGGGACAGTTACAATGAGCAGTTCTTC	CASSGRDSYNEQFF
TRBJ1-1	TRBV6-4	TRBD1	NA	TGTGCCAGCAGCCGGGACAGAGGGACTGAAGCTTTCTTT	CASSRDRGTEAFF
TRBJ2-3	TRBV15	TRBD2	NA	TGTGCCACCAGCATTAGGGCGACTAGCGGGAGGACAGATACGCAGTATTTT	CATSIRATSGRTDTQYF
TRBJ1-3	TRBV7-9	NA	NA	TGTGCCAGCAGTCTACCGGGCTCTGGAAACACCATATATTTT	CASSLPGSGNTIYF
TRBJ1-1	TRBV2	NA	NA	TGTGCCAGCAGTGAATCGGGTTTTGGGACTGAAGCTTTCTTT	CASSESGFGTEAFF
TRBJ1-2	TRBV2	TRBD1	NA	TGTGCCACCTTGGGACAGGAAAACTATGGCTACACCTTC	CATLGQENYGYTF
TRBJ1-1	TRBV11-2	NA	NA	TGTGCCAGCCGTCTAGCCGGGGGGGGGTACACTGAAGCTTTCTTT	CASRLAGGGYTEAFF
TRBJ2-2	TRBV2	NA	few	TGTGCCAGCAGTGGCGGGGCGGTCCCCGGGGAGCTGTTTTTT	CASSGGAVPGELFF
TRBJ1-1	TRBV6-4	TRBD1	NA	TGTGCCAGCAGTGACACAGACAGGGGGCGCAGGCGGATCTTT	CASSDTDRGRRRIF
TRBJ2-5	TRBV24-1	NA	NA	TGTGCCACCAGTGATTTGCGAGAGACCCAGTACTTC	CATSDLRETQYF
TRBJ1-4	TRBV7-8	NA	NA	TGTGCCAGCAGCCGGGGAGGGATCAGTGAAAAACTGTTTTTT	CASSRGGISEKLFF
TRBJ1-4	TRBV19	NA	NA	TGTGCCAGTAGTAGGACAGTAGCAACTAATGAAAAACTGTTTTTT	CASSRTVATNEKLFF
TRBJ1-1	TRBV7-9	NA	NA	TGTGCCAGCAGCTCAGGCATCGGGGACACTGAAGCTTTCTTT	CASSSGIGDTEAFF
TRBJ1-1	TRBV29-1	NA	NA	TGCAGCGTTGTGACAGGTCCAAGAGGGGACACTGAAGCTTTCTTT	CSVVTGPRGDTEAFF
TRBJ2-3	TRBV27	TRBD2	NA	TGTGCCAGCAGTTTATTGAAAGCGGGAGTCAAAGATACGCAGTATTTT	CASSLLKAGVKDTQYF
TRBJ1-1	TRBV6-5	TRBD1	NA	TGTGCCAGCAGGCGGACAGGGAACACTGAAGCTTTCTTT	CASRRTGNTEAFF
TRBJ1-1	TRBV6-1	NA	NA	TGTGCCAGCAGTGAAGCGAGCGATACTGAAGCTTTCTTT	CASSEASDTEAFF
TRBJ2-3	TRBV27	NA	NA	TGTGCCAGCAGTTTAGTACTAGCTCTGACAGATACGCAGTATTTT	CASSLVLALTDTQYF
TRBJ1-4	TRBV5-1	NA	NA	TGCGCCAGCAGCATTGGTCCCACAGGGTATTGGGAAAAACTGTTTTTT	CASSIGPTGYWEKLFF
TRBJ2-3	TRBV30	TRBD2	few	TGTGCCTGGAGCGCGGGGGGGCCAGATACGCAGTATTTT	CAWSAGGPDTQYF
TRBJ2-5	TRBV27	TRBD1	NA	TGTGCCAGCACCTCCAATGGACAGGGGGGATATGGGGAGACCCAGTACTTC	CASTSNGQGGYGETQYF
TRBJ2-3	TRBV7-8	TRBD2	few	TGTGCCAGCAGCTTAAGGCGGGAGGGGGGAGATACGCAGTATTTT	CASSLRREGGDTQYF
TRBJ2-1	TRBV2	NA	NA	TGTGCCAGCAGTCCGACATATCTCTACAATGAGCAGTTCTTC	CASSPTYLYNEQFF
TRBJ2-7	TRBV4-2	TRBD2	NA	TGTGCCAGCAGCCAACTTGTCGCTAGCGGGGGGGCCTGGGGTACCTACGAGCAGTACTTC	CASSQLVASGGAWGTYEQYF
TRBJ1-2	TRBV5-4	TRBD1	NA	TGTGCCAGCAGCCCTAGCCAGGGGGTAGGGTTCGGCTACACCTTC	CASSPSQGVGFGYTF
TRBJ2-7	TRBV29-1	NA	NA	TGCAGCGTTGGGTTCGGGTGGGGAGACGAGCAGTACTTC	CSVGFGWGDEQYF
TRBJ2-1	TRBV7-6	TRBD2	NA	TGTGCCAGCAGCCTCACTAGCGGGAGTAGGAATGAGCAGTTCTTC	CASSLTSGSRNEQFF
TRBJ1-1	TRBV7-8	NA	few	TGTGCCAGCAGCCCAGGATCCACTGAAGCTTTCTTT	CASSPGSTEAFF
TRBJ1-1	TRBV5-1	TRBD1	NA	TGCGCCAGCAGCTTGAGGGGTGAGAGGACAGGGATCAACACTGAAGCTTTCTTT	CASSLRGERTGINTEAFF
TRBJ1-1	TRBV7-9	TRBD1	NA	TGTGCCAGCAGTCGCGGACAGGGGAACACTGAAGCTTTCTTT	CASSRGQGNTEAFF
TRBJ1-3	TRBV2	NA	NA	TGTGCCAGCCTAGGAGATTCTGGAAACACCATATATTTT	CASLGDSGNTIYF
TRBJ2-5	TRBV7-6	NA	NA	TGTGCCAGCAGCTTAGGGCCAACAGGGCTTGGGGAGACCCAGTACTTC	CASSLGPTGLGETQYF
TRBJ1-1	TRBV10-3	NA	once	TGTGCCATCAGCCCGGGGACACTGAACACTGAAGCTTTCTTT	CAISPGTLNTEAFF
TRBJ1-2	TRBV19	NA	NA	TGTGCCAGTAGTGGTGGCAATACTAACTATGGCTACACCTTC	CASSGGNTNYGYTF
TRBJ2-3	TRBV29-1	TRBD1	NA	TGCAGCGTTGAACTAGGGGGCGGCACAGATACGCAGTATTTT	CSVELGGGTDTQYF
TRBJ2-3	TRBV9	TRBD2	NA	TGTGCCAGCAGCTATAACTGGGGGGACTATAGCACAGATACGCAGTATTTT	CASSYNWGDYSTDTQYF
TRBJ2-7	TRBV28	TRBD2	NA	TGTGCCAGCAGTCCCTGGCGGGGGGGTTCCTACGAGCAGTACTTC	CASSPWRGGSYEQYF
TRBJ2-3	TRBV27	NA	NA	TGTGCCAGCAGCTTGCGAGGGCTGGAAGATACGCAGTATTTT	CASSLRGLEDTQYF
TRBJ2-7	TRBV18	TRBD1	few	TGTGCCAGCTCACCTGCCGGGACAGGGGTCCACGAGCAGTACTTC	CASSPAGTGVHEQYF
TRBJ2-3	TRBV29-1	NA	few	TGCAGCGTTGACCTAGTATCAGATACGCAGTATTTT	CSVDLVSDTQYF
TRBJ1-5	TRBV7-9	NA	NA	TGTGCCAGCAGCTTAGAGGGCAGGGGAAATCAGCCCCAGCATTTT	CASSLEGRGNQPQHF
TRBJ2-3	TRBV28	TRBD2	once	TGTGCCAGCAGTTTATCAGGACTAGCTCCCAGAGTGGGGCAGTATTTT	CASSLSGLAPRVGQYF
TRBJ2-7	TRBV7-3	NA	NA	TGTGCCAGCAGCTTATATCCGGGAGAGAGCTACGAGCAGTACTTC	CASSLYPGESYEQYF
TRBJ1-5	TRBV19	TRBD1	NA	TGTGCCAGTAAGGGGGCAGTACATTATCAGCCCCAGCATTTT	CASKGAVHYQPQHF
TRBJ2-7	TRBV2	NA	NA	TGTGCCAGCATACCCTTCAGGGGAGTCTACGAGCAGTACTTC	CASIPFRGVYEQYF
TRBJ1-1	TRBV24-1	NA	NA	TGTGCCACCAGTGATGACAGAGAAGCTTTCTTT	CATSDDREAFF
TRBJ2-1	TRBV3-1/TRBV3-2	NA	NA	TGTGCCAGCAGCCAAGAAGAGCTGCGGTACAATGAGCAGTTCTTC	CASSQEELRYNEQFF
TRBJ2-7	TRBV15	TRBD1	NA	TGTGCCACCAGCAGAGAGGGACAGGGGTCTTTAGAGCAGTACTTC	CATSREGQGSLEQYF
TRBJ2-5	TRBV29-1	TRBD2	NA	TGCAGCGTCGCAACTAGCGGGGGCCTCCGGGGGACCCAGTACTTC	CSVATSGGLRGTQYF
TRBJ2-3	TRBV5-4	NA	NA	TGTGCCAGCAGCTTGGGGGTGGGGGCTTCGGCAGATACGCAGTATTTT	CASSLGVGASADTQYF